Below are 32 T cell receptor beta chains sequenced from a single sample in a study of siplizumab effects on memory and regulatory T cells. Measured with immunoSEQ multiplex PCR; TCRdb has only the in-frame clones, and not every one. The sample includes about 98,000 clones, around 90% seen only once; the top ten take 0.9% to 1.4%. The sample comprised CD4+ T cells sorted from blood. The receptors here all came from a human donor in good health.

The chain recombines TRBV4-1 with TRBJ1-2; D gene ambiguous. The CDR3 covers 15 residues. Germline-derived CDR1 and CDR2 are MGHRA and YSYEKL. Trimming removed 0 bases at V and 4 bases at J, with 12 bases between. In nucleotides, the CDR3 is TGCGCCAGCAGCCAAGAGTGGCGACGCGGCTATGGCTACACCTTC. Encoded protein: CASSQEWRRGYGYTF.

The chain joins TRBV19 to TRBJ2-2; 8 positions match TRBD2. Trimming removed 6 bases from V and 5 bases from J; junction bases left unmatched: 8. Germline V gene data show CDR1 as LNHDA and CDR2 as SQIVND (reference sequence). The CDR3 is made up of 15 amino acids. CDR3 protein: CASRGQGGRTGELFF. CDR3 coding DNA: TGTGCCAGTAGGGGGCAGGGCGGGAGGACCGGGGAGCTGTTTTTT.

The chain links TRBV7-9 to TRBJ2-1; D is undetermined. This CDR3 contains 10 residues. Trimming took off 3 bases at V and 10 bases at J, with 4 bases between the two ends. CDR1 is SEHNR, CDR2 FQNEAQ, per germline (reference sequence). The CDR3 loop is CASSFGEQFF. CDR3 DNA sequence: TGTGCCAGCAGCTTTGGGGAGCAGTTCTTC.

The V call is TRBV7-3, the J call TRBJ2-1, with D perhaps being TRBD1 or TRBD2 (5 bases each). The CDR3 length is 18 residues. Germline V gene sequence: CDR1 SGHTA, CDR2 FQGTGA. The V gene lost 3 bases and the J gene lost 4 bases, with 22 bases spanning the gap. DNA for the CDR3: TGTGCCAGCAGCTTTGGGGACCGGCGGTGGGAGTCTTACAATGAGCAGTTCTTC. As protein: CASSFGDRRWESYNEQFF.

The chain joins TRBV7-2 to TRBJ2-7; perhaps TRBD1 as D (5 bases). Trimming left V 4 bases short and J 2 bases short, with 12 bases between. The CDR3 spans 14 residues. Germline V gives CDR1 SGHTA, CDR2 FQGNSA. The CDR3 DNA follows: TGTGCCAGCAGCTCGACAGCTCCCCCCTACGAGCAGTACTTC. This gives the protein CASSSTAPPYEQYF.

The count of this clone is one. The chain uses TRBV5-1 and TRBJ2-2, with TRBD2 matching over 9 bases. The CDR3 is 15 residues long. V shed 5 bases, J shed 5 bases, and the junction held 7 bases outside the gene matches. Germline CDR1 and CDR2: SGHRS and YFSETQ. For the CDR3, the DNA is TGCGCCAGCAGACCGACTAGCGGTCAGACCGGGGAGCTGTTTTTT. Translating it yields CASRPTSGQTGELFF.

The genes are TRBV7-9 and TRBJ1-6, with a possible D match to TRBD1 (5 bases). The V gene lost 1 base and the J gene lost 9 bases, with 10 bases spanning the gap. This CDR3 is 14 amino acids long. Germline lookup yields CDR1 SEHNR and CDR2 FQNEAQ (reference sequence). The DNA for the CDR3 is TGTGCCAGCAGCTTAGGGGGCTCGGGTTCACCCCTCCACTTT. It codes for CASSLGGSGSPLHF.

V gene TRBV28 combines with J gene TRBJ2-7; D remains unclear. With 7 bases removed from V and 7 bases from J, the gap between germline ends came to 17 bases. This CDR3 is 13 amino acids long. The V gene's germline CDR1 is MDHEN and CDR2 SYDVKM. The CDR3 DNA reads as TGTGCCAGCACGAGCCACGGCCGGTTAGAGCAGTACTTC. Translated: CASTSHGRLEQYF.

The rearrangement uses TRBV9 and TRBJ2-2, with D tentatively TRBD2 (5 bases). Between the trimmed V and J ends, which lost 3 bases and 5 bases, there was a span of 8 bases. The CDR3 covers 13 residues. Germline lookup yields CDR1 SGDLS and CDR2 YYNGEE. The CDR3 bases are TGTGCCAGCAGCGCCCGGACTACCGGGGAGCTGTTTTTT. Encoded protein: CASSARTTGELFF.

This clone was observed a handful of times. V is TRBV7-9 and J is TRBJ2-3; D is ambiguous. Germline CDR1 is SEHNR and CDR2 is FQNEAQ (reference sequence). Trimming stripped 3 bases from V and 6 bases from J, with 13 bases between. The CDR3 has 14 amino acids. DNA of the CDR3: TGTGCCAGCAGCTTTAGCTTAGACCTTGATACGCAGTATTTT. Its protein product is CASSFSLDLDTQYF.

The rearrangement uses TRBV7-8 and TRBJ2-6; D may be TRBD1 or TRBD2 (5 bases each). The V end was cut by 2 bases, the J end by 2 bases, with 19 bases between. The germline V gene has CDR1 SGHVS and CDR2 FQNEAQ. The CDR3 covers 19 residues. The CDR3 spells CASSLITAFEGPGANVLTF. The CDR3 coding sequence is TGTGCCAGCAGCTTAATAACTGCCTTCGAGGGACCTGGGGCCAACGTCCTGACTTTC.

This chain links TRBV7-9 with TRBJ2-6, with D possibly matching TRBD1 (6 bases). Germline-derived CDR1 and CDR2 are SEHNR and FQNEAQ (reference sequence). V shed 5 bases and J shed 6 bases, with 14 bases lying between them. CDR3 length: 15 amino acids. CDR3 residues: CASSPSGASANVLTF. CDR3 nucleotide sequence: TGTGCCAGCAGCCCCTCAGGGGCCTCGGCCAACGTCCTGACTTTC. Based on the CDR3 plus reference TRBV7-9 and TRBJ2-6, the full variable domain is DTGVSQNPRHKITKRGQNVTFRCDPISEHNRLYWYRQTLGQGPEFLTYFQNEAQLEKSRLLSDRFSAERPKGSFSTLEIQRTEQGDSAMYLCASSPSGASANVLTFGAGSRLTVL.

This clone came up a few times. In nucleotides, the CDR3 is TGTGCCAGCAGCCAAGATTTAGGGGGGAACACTGAAGCTTTCTTT. Translating gives CASSQDLGGNTEAFF. The rearrangement uses TRBV14 and TRBJ1-1; the D gene is possibly TRBD1 (6 bases). From germline, CDR1 is SGHDN and CDR2 FVKESK. V was trimmed by 0 bases and J by 1 base, leaving 9 bases between them. The CDR3 spans 15 residues.

V is TRBV10-3 and J is TRBJ2-1; D uncertain. The V gene lost 10 bases and the J gene lost 0 bases, with 10 bases spanning the gap. The CDR3 spans 13 residues. Looked up from germline, CDR1 is ENHRY and CDR2 is SYGVKD. The CDR3 DNA is TGTGCCACCCCCCGGAGCTCCTACAATGAGCAGTTCTTC. It translates to CATPRSSYNEQFF.

This CDR3 is CASSLGRLGEETQYF. The DNA of the CDR3 is TGTGCCAGCAGCTTGGGGCGATTGGGCGAAGAGACCCAGTACTTC. The chain carries TRBV5-8 and TRBJ2-5; D ambiguous. The V end was cut by 0 bases, the J end by 3 bases, with 12 bases between. Germline assignment: CDR1 SGHTS and CDR2 YDEGEE. There are 15 residues in the CDR3. Drawing the rest from reference TRBV5-8 and TRBJ2-5, the complete variable domain is EAGVTQSPTHLIKTRGQQATLRCSPISGHTSVYWYQQALGLGLQFLLWYDEGEERNRGNFPPRFSGRQFPNYSSELNVNALELEDSALYLCASSLGRLGEETQYFGPGTRLLVL.

The CDR3 DNA follows: TGTGCCAGCAGCTTGAGGACTAGCGGGGCCAACACCGGGGAGCTGTTTTTT. This encodes CASSLRTSGANTGELFF. The chain has TRBV11-3 and TRBJ2-2; 12 bases fit TRBD2. Trimming removed 3 bases from V and 2 bases from J; junction bases left unmatched: 4. Germline loops: CDR1 SGHNT, CDR2 YENEEA. The CDR3 is made up of 17 amino acids.

This sequence joins TRBV7-2 and TRBJ2-7; possibly TRBD1 for D (5 bases). The CDR3 has 12 amino acids. Germline V gene data show CDR1 as SGHTA and CDR2 as FQGNSA. V was trimmed by 6 bases and J by 3 bases, leaving 9 bases between them. The CDR3 DNA reads as TGTGCCAGCAGACAGGTTGACTACGAGCAGTACTTC. It encodes CASRQVDYEQYF.

The chain joins TRBV18 to TRBJ1-5; maybe TRBD1 (5 bases). The V gene lost 5 bases and the J gene lost 0 bases, with 8 bases spanning the gap. CDR3 size: 14 residues. CDR1 and CDR2 (germline): KGHSH, LQKENI. DNA of the CDR3: TGTGCCAGCTCAGGGGGATATAGCAATCAGCCCCAGCATTTT. Protein: CASSGGYSNQPQHF.

This chain links TRBV10-3 with TRBJ2-5; 7 bases map to TRBD1. Germline CDR1 ENHRY, CDR2 SYGVKD. The length of the CDR3 is 12 residues. Germline trimming cut 8 bases from V and 2 bases from J; bases unmatched to any gene: 2. The DNA of the CDR3 is TGTGCCATCCGGGACAGTCAAGAGACCCAGTACTTC. This sequence encodes CAIRDSQETQYF.

The V call is TRBV4-2, the J call TRBJ2-7; 9 bases agree with TRBD2. The germline gives CDR1 LGHNA, CDR2 YNFKEQ. This CDR3 comprises 16 residues. With 1 base clipped from V and 4 bases from J, the junction kept 8 bases outside the gene matches. Here the CDR3 reads CASSQGVAGGPYEQYF. The CDR3 nucleotides read TGTGCCAGCAGCCAAGGAGTCGCGGGAGGGCCTTACGAGCAGTACTTC.

This sequence joins TRBV5-1 and TRBJ2-1; 10 bases are shared with TRBD2. V lost 4 bases to trimming and J lost 7 bases; unmatched junction nucleotides: 5. This CDR3 region has 14 residues. Germline CDR1 reads SGHRS; CDR2 reads YFSETQ. The CDR3 coding sequence is TGCGCCAGCAGCCCTAGGACTAGCGGAAATGAGCAGTTCTTC. Its translation: CASSPRTSGNEQFF.

This chain connects TRBV5-1 to TRBJ2-5; D gene ambiguous. The CDR3 sequence is 11 residues long. The V gene lost 0 bases and the J gene lost 5 bases, with 2 bases spanning the gap. Germline V lookup: CDR1 SGHRS, CDR2 YFSETQ. CDR3 loop: CASSLDETQYF. In DNA form, the CDR3 reads TGCGCCAGCAGCTTGGACGAGACCCAGTACTTC.

CDR3: CAWSTDGLFTKTQYF. The CDR3 DNA sequence: TGTGCCTGGAGTACGGACGGACTATTTACAAAGACCCAGTACTTC. The chain links TRBV30 to TRBJ2-5; D is possibly TRBD2 (6 bases). Per the germline V gene, CDR1 is GTSNPN and CDR2 is SVGIG (reference sequence). The CDR3 is 15 amino acids. Trimming left V 2 bases short and J 6 bases short, with 19 bases between. The full variable domain, rest sourced from reference TRBV30 and TRBJ2-5, is SQTIHQWPATLVQPVGSPLSLECTVEGTSNPNLYWYRQAAGRGLQLLFYSVGIGQISSEVPQNLSASRPQDRQFILSSKKLLLSDSGFYLCAWSTDGLFTKTQYFGPGTRLLVL.

The J gene is TRBJ1-5, the V gene TRBV10-3; D not certain. V dropped 0 bases and J dropped 6 bases, with 6 bases sitting between them. Germline CDR1 ENHRY, CDR2 SYGVKD. The CDR3 is 13 amino acids. The CDR3 nucleotides are TGTGCCATCAGTGAGTCGTTCGTTCAGCCCCAGCATTTT. This gives the protein CAISESFVQPQHF.

The chain couples TRBV18 to TRBJ2-6; no clear D. The CDR3 runs 14 residues. V was clipped by 5 bases and J by 2 bases, with 7 bases between them. CDR1 is KGHSH and CDR2 is LQKENI in the germline V gene. CDR3 bases: TGTGCCAGCTCATTTGGTACTGGGGCCAACGTCCTGACTTTC. This gives the protein CASSFGTGANVLTF.

The rearrangement joins TRBV7-2 to TRBJ2-3; D ambiguous. CDR1 and CDR2 from the germline V gene are SGHTA and FQGNSA. Between the trimmed V and J ends, which lost 1 base and 9 bases, there was a span of 5 bases. The CDR3 loop spans 11 amino acids. Here the CDR3 reads CASSLVGTQYF. The CDR3 DNA follows: TGTGCCAGCAGCTTAGTAGGCACGCAGTATTTT.

The chain recombines TRBV14 with TRBJ2-1, with D possibly matching TRBD1 (6 bases). V was pared by 2 bases and J by 3 bases, with 8 bases between. The length of the CDR3 is 14 residues. Germline assignment: CDR1 SGHDN and CDR2 FVKESK. CDR3 bases: TGTGCCAGCAGCCAACAACAGGGCTACAATGAGCAGTTCTTC. This translates into CASSQQQGYNEQFF.

The chain uses TRBV6-6 and TRBJ2-7; D remains ambiguous. CDR1 and CDR2 from the germline V gene are MNHNY and SVGAGI (reference sequence). CDR3 size: 13 residues. V dropped 6 bases and J dropped 5 bases, with 14 bases sitting between them. DNA of the CDR3: TGTGCCAGCAGCCTACGGTCGGTCCACGAGCAGTACTTC. This sequence encodes CASSLRSVHEQYF.

The J gene is TRBJ2-2, the V gene TRBV2; D gene uncertain. CDR1 is SNHLY, CDR2 FYNNEI, per germline. The CDR3 loop spans 13 amino acids. Trimming cost V 5 bases and J 7 bases, with 11 bases left between them. The CDR3 loop reads CASSIGFGGELFF. For the CDR3, the DNA is TGTGCCAGCAGTATAGGGTTCGGCGGGGAGCTGTTTTTT.

This sequence joins TRBV5-1 and TRBJ1-2, with D possibly matching TRBD1 (6 bases). Germline assignment: CDR1 SGHRS and CDR2 YFSETQ. The CDR3 totals 15 residues. V dropped 4 bases and J dropped 2 bases, with 15 bases sitting between them. This CDR3 is CASSPDRAENYGYTF. The CDR3 DNA reads as TGCGCCAGCAGCCCGGACAGAGCGGAGAACTATGGCTACACCTTC.

V is TRBV7-2 and J is TRBJ2-3; 11 bases agree with TRBD2. The CDR3 has 17 residues. Germline lookup yields CDR1 SGHTA and CDR2 FQGNSA. V lost 8 bases to trimming and J lost 5 bases; unmatched junction nucleotides: 15. CDR3 sequence: CASPNEASGRYKDTQYF. The CDR3 bases are TGTGCCAGCCCTAACGAGGCTAGCGGGAGGTATAAAGATACGCAGTATTTT.

The genes are TRBV6-5 and TRBJ2-7; the D is unclear. Germline-derived CDR1 and CDR2 are MNHEY and SVGAGI. Trimming removed 5 bases from V and 7 bases from J, with 6 bases in between. The CDR3 sequence is 10 residues long. DNA for the CDR3: TGTGCCAGCAGTGAAAGTGAGCAGTACTTC. It encodes CASSESEQYF.